The clone carrying this T cell receptor beta chain was seen repeatedly, ten times or more. Then a second PCR, running about 7 to 11 cycles, was carried out with a sample-barcoded 5' primer and a J-beta primer mix. TCRdb reanalysed the 5' RACE reads using MiXCR and keeps one entry per CDR3 protein. The table lists more than 800,000 distinct CDR3 sequences, about 28% of them singletons, with around a sixth in the top ten. This sample is part of a study of blood T cells in healthy people across ages. Germline CDR1 and CDR2: MNHEY and SVGAGI. V lost 0 bases, J lost 7 bases, and 0 bases stayed unmatched. The CDR3 has 13 residues.

The sample was blood. This receptor was obtained from a woman aged 80 or over in good health. The J gene is TRBJ2-1, the V gene TRBV6-5, with 7 positions matching TRBD1. CDR3 nucleotide sequence: TGTGCCAGCAGTTACTCGACAGGGAATGAGCAGTTCTTC. It translates to CASSYSTGNEQFF.